The clone carrying this T cell receptor (beta chain) was seen ten or more times. This sample stems from a study of early T cells in non-severe SARS-CoV-2 infection. TCRdb reprocessed the 5' RACE reads via MiXCR and lists one record per CDR3 protein. The table lists about 54,000 distinct CDR3 sequences, roughly 7.8% of them singletons, with approximately 10% in the top ten. CDR1 and CDR2 (germline): KGHDR, SFDVKD. Deletions cut 4 bases from V and 0 bases from J, with 13 bases between. This CDR3 has 16 amino acids. This specimen was whole blood, taken at baseline. The chain employs TRBV24-1 and TRBJ2-3; unclear D gene. This TCR was sampled from an adult who was a healthcare worker with PCR-confirmed SARS-CoV-2 infection or an uninfected control (not recorded which). CDR3 region: CATSEKGLTSTDTQYF. The CDR3 DNA is TGTGCCACCAGTGAAAAAGGGCTTACTAGCACAGATACGCAGTATTTT.